This TCR beta chain was recovered during a study of patients and donors after allogeneic stem cell transplantation. In TCRdb, the RT-PCR reads were re-called with MiXCR into one record per CDR3 protein. The repertoire holds around 90,000 distinct CDR3 sequences, 40% to 60% seen once, with roughly three fifths in the top ten. There are 15 residues in the CDR3. The germline V gene has CDR1 MDHEN and CDR2 SYDVKM. Trimming took 3 bases from V and 0 from J, leaving 12 bases between them. The TCR originated in a human donor who was either an allogeneic HSCT recipient or a stem cell or donor lymphocyte infusion donor (not recorded which). It is not recorded whose cells these are; they may come from a transplant donor. The rearrangement joins TRBV28 to TRBJ2-7; D is uncertain. Material for sequencing was blood, either unsorted or a sorted T cell fraction (not recorded which). The CDR3 spells CASSFSGKSSYEQYF. For the CDR3, the DNA is TGTGCCAGCAGTTTTTCGGGCAAAAGCTCCTACGAGCAGTACTTC.